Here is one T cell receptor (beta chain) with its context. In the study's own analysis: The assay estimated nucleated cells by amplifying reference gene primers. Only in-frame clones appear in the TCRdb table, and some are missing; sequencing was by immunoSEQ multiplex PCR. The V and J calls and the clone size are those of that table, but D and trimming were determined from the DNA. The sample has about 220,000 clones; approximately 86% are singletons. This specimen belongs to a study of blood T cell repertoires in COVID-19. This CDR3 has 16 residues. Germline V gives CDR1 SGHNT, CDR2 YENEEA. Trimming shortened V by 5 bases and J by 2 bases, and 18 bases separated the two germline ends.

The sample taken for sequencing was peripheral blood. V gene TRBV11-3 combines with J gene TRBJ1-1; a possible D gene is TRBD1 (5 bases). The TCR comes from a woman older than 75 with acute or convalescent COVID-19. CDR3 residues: CASSPHVSGVNTEAFF. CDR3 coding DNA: TGTGCCAGCAGCCCCCACGTGTCGGGGGTTAACACTGAAGCTTTCTTT.